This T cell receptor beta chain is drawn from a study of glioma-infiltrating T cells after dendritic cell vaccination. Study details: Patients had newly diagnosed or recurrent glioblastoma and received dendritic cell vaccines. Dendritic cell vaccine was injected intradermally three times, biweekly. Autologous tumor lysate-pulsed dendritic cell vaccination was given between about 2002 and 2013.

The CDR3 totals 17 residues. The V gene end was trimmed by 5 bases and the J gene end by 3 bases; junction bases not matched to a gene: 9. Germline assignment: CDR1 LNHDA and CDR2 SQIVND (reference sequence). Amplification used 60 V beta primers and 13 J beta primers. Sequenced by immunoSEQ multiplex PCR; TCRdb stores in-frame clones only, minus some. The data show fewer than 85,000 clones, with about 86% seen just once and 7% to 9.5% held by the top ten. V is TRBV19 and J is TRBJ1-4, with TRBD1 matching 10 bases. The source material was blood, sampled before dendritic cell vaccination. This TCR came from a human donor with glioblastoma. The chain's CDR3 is CASSALTGGFANEKLFF. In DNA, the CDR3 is TGTGCCAGTAGTGCCTTGACAGGGGGCTTCGCTAATGAAAAACTGTTTTTT.